This T cell receptor (beta chain) was identified in a study of T cell repertoires in ileal Crohn's disease (dated by TCRdb to 2018 to 2020). Concerning the study at large: The median duration of disease was approximately 7.9 years, and at the time of surgery approximately 33% of patients were active smokers. Every patient underwent surgery because of a complication, which was stricturing disease in approximately 61% of cases and penetrating disease in approximately 40%. Roughly half of the patients were given postoperative therapy, with under 12 receiving thiopurines and under 20 receiving anti-TNF agents. The TCR repertoire was analysed in 50 to 70 patients with Crohn's disease drawn from a prospective multicentre cohort. The study was conducted in parallel with a multicentre cohort built to find predictors of early endoscopic recurrence after ileocolonic resection. Endoscopic postoperative recurrence was defined as a Rutgeerts score above i0. A total of 171 mucosal samples from around 57 patients were sequenced, collected from several sites on the surgical specimen as well as at postoperative endoscopy.

As to this clone: Its cognate antigen has yet to be identified. Base qualities are not provided; no much larger clone lies one nucleotide away.

For commercial TCRB immunosequencing, about 500 nanograms of biopsy DNA were submitted for each sample. A two-step, amplification bias-controlled multiplex PCR was used by Adaptive Biotechnology to amplify CDR3 regions from genomic DNA. Primers for every V and J gene segment were used in the first PCR, and barcodes and Illumina adapters were added in the second PCR. CDR3 libraries were sequenced using an Illumina instrument. Per the original workflow: Analysis combined the vendor-provided pipelines with custom analysis of raw data in R/Bioconductor under R version 3.3.0. Clonality, which ranges from 0 to 1, was calculated as the inverse of the normalised Shannon entropy across all productive clones. The repertoire share taken up by the top 100 clones defined high-frequency clones, and only clones that passed a 95% confidence test were kept. Repertoire diversity was measured with the Simpson index, and overlap between samples was measured with the Morisita-Horn index. In TCRdb, the immuneACCESS table is reduced to in-frame sequences with V and J assigned. These tables do not hold every clone; where another copy was compared, an unresolved V gene accounts for under half, and the others remain unexplained. The V and J calls and clone size are taken from that table; D and trimming were inferred from the DNA. The sample includes roughly 8,200 clones, with about three quarters observed a single time. The ten largest clonotypes hold under 9% of the sample.

Overall study results and their limits: Sorted CD8 T cells carried more high-frequency clones than CD4 T cells, suggesting mucosal expansions were mainly CD8. Mucosal CD4 and CD8 T cells were sorted and sequenced only in a subgroup of patients, the size of which was not stated. Endoscopic recurrence was found to be associated with higher high-frequency clone percentages at surgery, and recurrence was observed in all patients with clonality above 26.8% (18/57). A significantly higher proportion of clonal expansions was observed in active smokers at surgery than in non-smokers (roughly 27% vs 19%, p=0.02).

Adults with ileal or ileocolonic Crohn's disease for whom ileocolonic resection was indicated were considered eligible. Before DNA extraction, whole ileal mucosal biopsies were kept frozen at -80 degrees C. Genomic DNA was extracted from frozen whole biopsies with a TRizol-based method and quantified on a NanoDrop 2000 spectrophotometer. What was sequenced was ileal tissue. The source of this sequence is an adult with Crohn's disease.

The sequenced DNA is TGTGCCAGCAGCCCCGCCGGGACAGGGGGGAAGGAGCAGTACTTC. It codes for CASSPAGTGGKEQYF. This chain is built from TRBV6-5 and TRBJ2-7; TRBD1 matches 11 bases in the middle. Counted from cysteine to phenylalanine, this CDR3 has 15 amino acids. Only the CDR3 portion is preserved as DNA: 45 bases, with reading frame beginning at the first base. In the germline V gene, CDR1 corresponds to MNHEY and CDR2 to SVGAGI. V and J are trimmed by 6 bases and 7 bases, and the gene matches miss 11 bases of the junction.